This T cell receptor beta chain stems from a study of blood T cell repertoires in COVID-19. This table comes from immunoSEQ multiplex PCR, and its TCRdb copy is limited to in-frame clones, with some not included. The sample carries 200,000 to 300,000 clones, about 82% recorded once. J gave up 3 bases and V 3 bases, and 5 bases lay outside the gene matches. Germline V lookup: CDR1 LNHDA, CDR2 SQIVND (reference sequence). This CDR3 region has 15 residues. V and J are TRBV19 and TRBJ2-5, with 9 bases matching TRBD2. Input material: peripheral blood. The clonotype originates from a woman aged 80 or older with COVID-19, enrolled during active disease. The CDR3: CASSIMTSGEETQYF. CDR3 DNA sequence: TGTGCCAGTAGTATTATGACTAGCGGTGAAGAGACCCAGTACTTC.